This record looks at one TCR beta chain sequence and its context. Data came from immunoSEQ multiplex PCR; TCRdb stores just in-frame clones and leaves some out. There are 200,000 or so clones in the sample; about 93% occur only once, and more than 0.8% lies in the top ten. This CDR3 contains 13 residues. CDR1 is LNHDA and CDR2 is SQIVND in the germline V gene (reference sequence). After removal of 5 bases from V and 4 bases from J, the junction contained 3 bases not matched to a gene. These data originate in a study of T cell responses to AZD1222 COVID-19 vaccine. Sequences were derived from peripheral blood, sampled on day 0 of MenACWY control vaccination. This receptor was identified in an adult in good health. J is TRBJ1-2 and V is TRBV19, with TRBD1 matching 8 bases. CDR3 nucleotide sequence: TGTGCCAGTAGTGGGACAGGCCTCTATGGCTACACCTTC. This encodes CASSGTGLYGYTF.